This T cell receptor beta chain is from a study of T cell responses to AZD1222 COVID-19 vaccine. Study-level points and caveats: The sample set comprised mostly white British donors with more females, and clonal diversity was possibly underestimated. Of the AZD1222 recipients, only 5 or 6 were seropositive at baseline.

Method: immunoSEQ multiplex PCR; TCRdb's copy keeps in-frame clones and lacks some. The sample lists about 150,000 clones; roughly nine tenths were seen once. Germline V gene sequence: CDR1 MNHEY, CDR2 SMNVEV (reference sequence). The CDR3 sequence is 15 residues long. Trimming cost V 7 bases and J 7 bases; bases outside gene matches: 16. As regards this clone: What it recognizes is unknown.

The TCR sequence derives from an adult in good health. The genes are TRBV27 and TRBJ2-7; 7 bases line up with TRBD1. The specimen comprised peripheral blood, sampled on day 0 of AZD1222 vaccination. The CDR3 is CASTLHRGSLREQYF. In DNA, the CDR3 is TGTGCCAGCACCTTACACAGGGGTTCCCTACGAGAGCAGTACTTC.